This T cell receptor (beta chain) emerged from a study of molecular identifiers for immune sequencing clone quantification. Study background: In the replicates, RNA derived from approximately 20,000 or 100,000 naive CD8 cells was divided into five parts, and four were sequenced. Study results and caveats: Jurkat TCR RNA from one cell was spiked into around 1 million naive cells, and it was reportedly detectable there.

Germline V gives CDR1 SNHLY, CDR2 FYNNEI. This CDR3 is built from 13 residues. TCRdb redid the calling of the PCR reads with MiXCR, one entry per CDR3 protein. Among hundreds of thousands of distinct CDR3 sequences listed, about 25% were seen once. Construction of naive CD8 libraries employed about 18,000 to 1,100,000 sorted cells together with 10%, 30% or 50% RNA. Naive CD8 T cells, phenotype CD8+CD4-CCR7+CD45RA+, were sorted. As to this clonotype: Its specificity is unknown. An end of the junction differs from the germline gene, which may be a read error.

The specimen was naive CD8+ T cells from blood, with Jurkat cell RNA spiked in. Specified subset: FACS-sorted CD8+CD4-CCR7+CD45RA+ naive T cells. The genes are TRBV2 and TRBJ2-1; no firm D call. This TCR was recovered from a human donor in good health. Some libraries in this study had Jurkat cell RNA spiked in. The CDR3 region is CASGDSSYNEQFF. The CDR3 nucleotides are TGTGCCAGCGGTGACTCCAGTTACAATGAGCAGTTCTTC.